This T cell receptor beta chain stems from a study of read filtering for tumor transcriptome and immune sequencing. This clonotype was detected ten times or more. As yet, its antigen is unknown. Study-wide results and limits: Sorted CD138-negative bone marrow cells were not purified T cells.

Molecular barcoded adaptors covering alpha/delta and beta/gamma chains were used on around 400 ng RNA. TCRdb re-called the reads with MiXCR, one entry per CDR3 protein. The data hold tens of thousands of distinct CDR3 sequences, with around a fifth observed a single time. CDR1 is SQVTM, CDR2 ANQGSEA, per germline. The ends were cut back, 7 bases at V and 1 base at J, with 16 bases in the middle. CDR3 length: 14 amino acids. The sequencing input was a population of CD138-negative cells sorted from bone marrow. The V and J genes are TRBV29-1 and TRBJ2-5, with D unclear. This TCR was sampled from a donor at least 40 years old with multiple myeloma. The CDR3 DNA sequence: TGCAGCGCCAACACCCTAAAATTCCAAGAGACCCAGTACTTC. Protein: CSANTLKFQETQYF.